This entry lists 24 T cell receptor beta chains sequenced from one sample in a study of regulatory and conventional T cells in RAG deficiency. Blood CD4+ CD25-low CD127-high conventional T cells supplied the genomic DNA template. The table came from immunoSEQ multiplex PCR; TCRdb's copy has only in-frame clones and leaves some out. The data hold 25,000 to 35,000 clones, with 90% to 95% observed a single time. A further study also used this sample, focusing on regulatory T cells. From that paper: The primer mix had 52 TRBV and 13 TRBJ primers.

The sequenced sample consisted of CD25- CD4+ T cells sorted from blood. Receptors were obtained from a human donor in good health.

A single count supports this clone. The V and J genes are TRBV29-1 and TRBJ1-3; TRBD1 might be the D (6 bases). The germline V gene encodes CDR1 SQVTM and CDR2 ANQGSEA. The CDR3 extends over 13 amino acids. Trimming pared 5 bases from V and 8 bases from J, leaving 16 bases between. As DNA, the CDR3 is TGCAGCGTTCGCCGGGGGGCAGGTGACACCATATATTTT. This codes for CSVRRGAGDTIYF.

The gene calls are TRBV5-1 and TRBJ2-1; 12 nucleotides align to TRBD2. The CDR3 has 15 amino acids. V was clipped by 5 bases and J by 5 bases; unmatched bases: 5. Germline lookup yields CDR1 SGHRS and CDR2 YFSETQ. CDR3 nucleotides: TGCGCCAGCAGAGTAGGACTAGCGGGGAACAATGAGCAGTTCTTC. Amino acid sequence: CASRVGLAGNNEQFF.

This rearrangement joins TRBV29-1 to TRBJ1-5, with a tentative D call TRBD1 (5 bases). The CDR3 covers 12 residues. V dropped 5 bases and J dropped 5 bases, with 10 bases sitting between them. CDR1 SQVTM and CDR2 ANQGSEA come from the germline V gene. The CDR3 bases are TGCAGCGTTATCTGGGGCCATCAGCCCCAGCATTTT. This codes for CSVIWGHQPQHF.

This chain links TRBV5-1 with TRBJ2-7, with TRBD1 as a possible D gene (6 bases). Germline-derived CDR1 and CDR2 are SGHRS and YFSETQ. The length of the CDR3 is 14 residues. The V and J ends lost 2 bases and 2 bases respectively, with 11 bases between them. The CDR3: CASSFTGLTYEQYF. The CDR3 DNA follows: TGCGCCAGCAGCTTTACAGGGTTGACCTACGAGCAGTACTTC.

This chain connects TRBV19 to TRBJ1-1; no firm D call. Between the trimmed V and J ends, which lost 3 bases and 0 bases, there was a span of 8 bases. The CDR3 loop spans 14 amino acids. Germline CDR1 and CDR2: LNHDA and SQIVND (reference sequence). The CDR3 nucleotides are TGTGCCAGTAGTATGACACCTATGAACACTGAAGCTTTCTTT. It codes for CASSMTPMNTEAFF.

This clone came up once. The CDR3 loop reads CASSLGDAGGYTF. Here the CDR3 DNA reads TGTGCCAGCAGCTTAGGTGACGCGGGGGGCTACACCTTC. The rearrangement joins TRBV7-9 to TRBJ1-2; no reliable D call. Trimming removed 1 base at V and 8 bases at J, with 11 bases between. Germline CDR1 SEHNR, CDR2 FQNEAQ (reference sequence). This CDR3 comprises 13 residues.

The chain couples TRBV7-9 to TRBJ2-7; 7 nucleotides match TRBD2. The CDR3 consists of 11 residues. Trimming at V came to 7 bases and at J to 7 bases, leaving 4 bases not matched to a gene. Germline V gene lookup returns CDR1 SEHNR and CDR2 FQNEAQ (reference sequence). CDR3 sequence reads: CASTLGGEQYF. CDR3 coding DNA: TGTGCCAGCACTCTGGGGGGGGAGCAGTACTTC.

This chain uses TRBV19 with TRBJ1-2; D may be TRBD1 (5 bases). Trimming removed 2 bases from V and 7 bases from J, with 11 bases in between. Germline loops: CDR1 LNHDA, CDR2 SQIVND (reference sequence). This CDR3 contains 13 residues. This CDR3 reads CASSITPTGGYTF. The CDR3 coding sequence is TGTGCCAGTAGTATAACACCCACAGGTGGCTACACCTTC. Variable domain in full (rest from reference TRBV19 and TRBJ1-2): DGGITQSPKYLFRKEGQNVTLSCEQNLNHDAMYWYRQDPGQGLRLIYYSQIVNDFQKGDIAEGYSVSREKKESFPLTVTSAQKNPTAFYLCASSITPTGGYTFGSGTRLTVV.

This chain connects TRBV7-3 to TRBJ2-5, with 9 positions matching TRBD2. V was clipped by 5 bases and J by 1 base; unmatched bases: 2. The CDR3 sequence is 14 residues long. From germline, CDR1 is SGHTA and CDR2 FQGTGA. CDR3 nucleotides: TGTGCCAGCAGCCGTAGCGGGGGCCAAGAGACCCAGTACTTC. Translated: CASSRSGGQETQYF.

The chain links TRBV5-1 to TRBJ1-1; no definite D call. Trimming took 0 bases from V and 7 from J, leaving 10 bases between them. Germline CDR1 is SGHRS and CDR2 is YFSETQ. The CDR3 is 13 amino acids. CDR3 amino acids: CASSLDSAVEAFF. The CDR3 region has the DNA TGCGCCAGCAGCTTGGACTCGGCGGTTGAAGCTTTCTTT.

This sequence joins TRBV11-3 and TRBJ2-1, with TRBD2 matching over 13 bases. Germline-derived CDR1 and CDR2 are SGHNT and YENEEA. The V gene end was trimmed by 4 bases and the J gene end by 6 bases; junction bases not matched to a gene: 3. The CDR3 extends over 15 amino acids. CDR3 nucleotide sequence: TGTGCCAGCAGCTGGACTAGCGGGGGCCTCAATGAGCAGTTCTTC. This sequence encodes CASSWTSGGLNEQFF.

The sample holds one count of this clone. The genes are TRBV5-6 and TRBJ2-5; D is perhaps TRBD1 (6 bases). CDR3 length: 13 amino acids. Trimming removed 0 bases at V and 5 bases at J, with 8 bases between. Germline V CDR1 and CDR2: SGHDT, YYEEEE. The CDR3 is CASSLGGPETQYF. The DNA for the CDR3 is TGTGCCAGCAGCTTGGGGGGGCCCGAGACCCAGTACTTC.

This clone was counted once. This chain connects TRBV5-6 to TRBJ2-3; 11 bases map to TRBD2. The J segment lost 0 bases and the V segment lost 3 bases, leaving 3 bases of the junction unmatched. Germline assignment: CDR1 SGHDT and CDR2 YYEEEE. The CDR3 is 16 residues long. The CDR3 loop is CASSYLAGGSTDTQYF. The CDR3, as DNA: TGTGCCAGCAGCTATTTAGCGGGGGGGAGCACAGATACGCAGTATTTT.

The chain couples TRBV9 to TRBJ2-7, with D perhaps TRBD2 (7 bases). The germline V gene has CDR1 SGDLS and CDR2 YYNGEE. The CDR3 spans 17 residues. V lost 3 bases to trimming and J lost 5 bases, with 24 bases between them. CDR3 nucleotides: TGTGCCAGCAGCGAGGGGGTTGAGGGGGGGAATCCAAACGAGCAGTACTTC. Residues: CASSEGVEGGNPNEQYF.

The chain carries TRBV23-1 and TRBJ2-2; 7 bases are shared with TRBD1. TRBV23-1 is an ORF for which the function is uncertain. The V and J ends lost 3 bases and 2 bases, in that order; junction bases with no gene match: 6. The CDR3 extends over 16 amino acids. CDR3: CASSHSGTANTGELFF. The CDR3 nucleotides read TGCGCCAGCAGTCATTCCGGGACAGCCAACACCGGGGAGCTGTTTTTT.

The gene calls are TRBV25-1 and TRBJ1-1; D call uncertain. Looked up from germline, CDR1 is MGHDK and CDR2 is SYGVNS. V lost 3 bases and J lost 5, with 10 bases in between. This CDR3 is 13 amino acids long. The CDR3 here is CASSDRRDTEAFF. The CDR3 DNA reads as TGTGCCAGCAGTGATCGGAGGGATACTGAAGCTTTCTTT.

The chain has TRBV7-2 and TRBJ2-3; D is perhaps TRBD2 (6 bases). The CDR3 runs to 15 residues. V was clipped by 7 bases and J by 0 bases, with 14 bases between them. Germline CDR1 reads SGHTA; CDR2 reads FQGNSA. CDR3 region: CASTVGLPSTDTQYF. The CDR3 nucleotides read TGTGCCAGCACCGTTGGACTACCGAGCACAGATACGCAGTATTTT.

This chain uses TRBV6-5 with TRBJ1-2; TRBD1 is a possible D gene (5 bases). V dropped 9 bases and J dropped 2 bases, with 13 bases sitting between them. The CDR3 totals 13 residues. In germline, CDR1 is MNHEY, CDR2 SVGAGI. The CDR3 is CASRGTPNYGYTF. CDR3 coding DNA: TGTGCCAGTCGGGGGACGCCAAACTATGGCTACACCTTC.

The chain links TRBV11-1 to TRBJ2-6; no clear D. The germline gives CDR1 SGHAT, CDR2 FQDESV (reference sequence). The CDR3 extends over 14 amino acids. Trimming removed 2 bases from V and 6 bases from J, with 8 bases in between. The CDR3 DNA is TGTGCCAGCAGCTTACGACGGGTGGCCAACGTCCTGACTTTC. Translated: CASSLRRVANVLTF.

This chain connects TRBV19 to TRBJ2-1, with 9 bases identical to TRBD1. Losses at the gene ends were 4 bases for V and 9 bases for J; bases not matched to a gene: 7. The CDR3 covers 14 residues. From germline, CDR1 is LNHDA and CDR2 SQIVND (reference sequence). The CDR3 nucleotides are TGTGCCAGTAGTAACCGACAGGGGGTGGGTGAGCAGTTCTTC. Its protein product is CASSNRQGVGEQFF.

This clone has only one observation. One end of the junction is discordant with germline, which a read error may explain. Other nucleotide sequences in the sample specify the same CDR3. V and J are TRBV6-5 and TRBJ1-6; 9 positions match TRBD1. Germline assignment: CDR1 MNHEY and CDR2 SVGAGI. CDR3 length: 16 amino acids. Written as DNA, the CDR3 is TGTGCCAGCAGTTTCGGCCGGGACAGGGTTAATTCCCCCCTCCACTTT. This sequence encodes CASSFGRDRVNSPLHF.

The chain links TRBV7-2 to TRBJ2-3; tentatively, D is TRBD1 (6 bases). V shed 5 bases and J shed 5 bases, with 23 bases lying between them. Germline values: CDR1 SGHTA, CDR2 FQGNSA. CDR3 size: 17 residues. CDR3: CASSGGRGSKRGDTQYF. In DNA, the CDR3 is TGTGCCAGCAGCGGGGGCAGGGGAAGTAAAAGGGGAGATACGCAGTATTTT.

In DNA form, the CDR3 reads TGTGCCAGCAGCCAAGATTTGGCAGAGACCCAGTACTTC. This encodes CASSQDLAETQYF. The chain couples TRBV4-2 to TRBJ2-5; D unclear. CDR3 length equals 13 residues. CDR1 and CDR2 from the germline V gene are LGHNA and YNFKEQ. The V end was cut by 0 bases, the J end by 4 bases, with 6 bases between.

The chain has TRBV7-3 and TRBJ2-5; D perhaps matches TRBD1 (6 bases). V was shortened by 5 bases and J by 5 bases, with 18 bases between the two germline ends. CDR1 SGHTA and CDR2 FQGTGA come from the germline V gene. The CDR3 has 15 amino acids. In DNA, the CDR3 is TGTGCCAGCAGCCTAATGGGACATCTCGAGGAGACCCAGTACTTC. It specifies CASSLMGHLEETQYF.